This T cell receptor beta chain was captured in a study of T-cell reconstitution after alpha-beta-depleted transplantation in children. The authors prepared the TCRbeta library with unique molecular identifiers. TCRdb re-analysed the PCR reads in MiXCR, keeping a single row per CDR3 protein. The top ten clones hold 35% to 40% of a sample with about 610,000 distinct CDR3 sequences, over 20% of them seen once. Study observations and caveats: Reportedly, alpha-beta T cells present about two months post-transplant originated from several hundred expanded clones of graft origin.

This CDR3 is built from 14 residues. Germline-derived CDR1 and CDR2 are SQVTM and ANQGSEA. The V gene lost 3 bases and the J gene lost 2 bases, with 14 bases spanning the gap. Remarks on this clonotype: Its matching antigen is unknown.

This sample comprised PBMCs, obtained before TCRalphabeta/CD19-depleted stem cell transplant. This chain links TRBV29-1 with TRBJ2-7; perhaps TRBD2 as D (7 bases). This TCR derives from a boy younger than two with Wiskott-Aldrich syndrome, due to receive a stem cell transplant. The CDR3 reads CSVETGGGPYEQYF. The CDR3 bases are TGCAGCGTTGAGACCGGCGGGGGCCCCTACGAGCAGTACTTC.